A selection of T cell receptor beta chains follows, all from one sample in a study of blood T cell repertoires in COVID-19. The repertoire was sequenced with immunoSEQ multiplex PCR; TCRdb's copy has only in-frame clones and lacks some. The sample lists about 210,000 clones, approximately 82% occurring once. The sequenced sample consisted of peripheral blood. The receptors derive from a man aged 45 to 65 with active or convalescent COVID-19. Each CDR3 is given with its conserved first and last residue. D genes are given only for firm matches. Rows give clone size only sometimes, using once, few, many, or a class for an expanded clone.

clone size | D gene | J gene | V gene | CDR3 length | CDR3 DNA | CDR3 protein
few | TRBD1 | TRBJ1-2 | TRBV30 | 13 | TGTGCCTGCCCTCGACAGGGATCATATGGCTACACCTTC | CACPRQGSYGYTF
- | TRBD2 | TRBJ2-1 | TRBV11-1 | 14 | TGTGCCAGCAGCAACCCTAGCGGGGGGCCCTCGGAGTTCTTC | CASSNPSGGPSEFF
- | - | TRBJ2-7 | TRBV27 | 13 | TGTGCCAGCAGTTCCGGACTAACCTACGAGCAGTACTTC | CASSSGLTYEQYF
- | - | TRBJ2-7 | TRBV20-1 | 11 | TGCAGTGCCGGGACTGGGGAAAAGCAGTACTTC | CSAGTGEKQYF
- | - | TRBJ2-7 | TRBV7-2 | 15 | TGTGCCAGCAGCTTAGGCTTGACAGCAGCCTACGAGCAGTACTTC | CASSLGLTAAYEQYF
- | TRBD2 | TRBJ2-2 | TRBV7-7 | 16 | TGTGCTAGCAGCAGGGGACTAGCGGAGAACACCGGGGAGCTGTTTTTT | CASSRGLAENTGELFF
- | - | TRBJ2-1 | TRBV5-1 | 16 | TGCGCCAGCAGCTTGGGAGACTTCCAACCATACAATGAGCAGTTCTTC | CASSLGDFQPYNEQFF
- | - | TRBJ1-5 | TRBV19 | 14 | TGTGCCGCCGAGTATTCGGAGGGAAGTCAGCCCCAGCATTTT | CAAEYSEGSQPQHF
- | TRBD1 | TRBJ1-6 | TRBV5-6 | 14 | TGTGCCAGCAGCGGGGGGACAGCGAATTCACCCCTCCACTTT | CASSGGTANSPLHF
- | TRBD2 | TRBJ2-1 | TRBV30 | 13 | TGTGCCTCAGTTGGGGGAGGGCCATCTGAGCAGTTCTTC | CASVGGGPSEQFF
once | - | TRBJ1-5 | TRBV4-3 | 15 | TGCGCCAGCAGCCAAGGACAGGCCAACAATCAGCCCCAGCATTTT | CASSQGQANNQPQHF
- | TRBD1 | TRBJ1-5 | TRBV6-5 | 15 | TGTGCCAGCAGGAAACAGGGGAGTGGCAATCAGCCCCAGCATTTT | CASRKQGSGNQPQHF
- | TRBD1 | TRBJ1-2 | TRBV3-1/TRBV3-2 | 14 | TGTGCCAGCAGCCTCAGGACAGGCCCCTATGGCTACACCTTC | CASSLRTGPYGYTF
- | - | TRBJ2-3 | TRBV5-1 | 14 | TGCGCCAGCAGCTGGCAGGGTAGGGCAGATACGCAGTATTTT | CASSWQGRADTQYF
- | - | TRBJ2-1 | TRBV7-2 | 14 | TGTGCCAGCAGCCCGGTAGTCCCGTACAATGAGCAGTTCTTC | CASSPVVPYNEQFF
- | - | TRBJ1-5 | TRBV6-5 | 13 | TGTGCCAGCAGCAGGGGTATTAATCAGCCCCAGCATTTT | CASSRGINQPQHF
- | - | TRBJ1-1 | TRBV3-1/TRBV3-2 | 14 | TGTGCCAGCAGCCAACGGGAGTTGAACACTGAAGCTTTCTTT | CASSQRELNTEAFF
- | - | TRBJ1-1 | TRBV3-1/TRBV3-2 | 14 | TGTGCCAGCAGCCCAGAATCAGGGGACACTGAAGCTTTCTTT | CASSPESGDTEAFF
- | - | TRBJ1-2 | TRBV19 | 13 | TGTGCCAGTAATTGGAGGGTAAACCATGGCTACACCTTC | CASNWRVNHGYTF
- | TRBD1 | TRBJ1-6 | TRBV7-2 | 17 | TGTGCCAGCAGCTTAGGGGGGCTACAGGGGGCTATTTTACCCCTCCACTTT | CASSLGGLQGAILPLHF
- | - | TRBJ1-2 | TRBV11-2 | 14 | TGTGCCAGCGGCGAGACACCAGCTAACTATGGCTACACCTTC | CASGETPANYGYTF
- | - | TRBJ2-5 | TRBV6-6 | 15 | TGTGCCAGCAGTTTTAACCGGGCCCAGGGGGAGACCCAGTACTTC | CASSFNRAQGETQYF
- | TRBD1 | TRBJ1-5 | TRBV6-2/TRBV6-3 | 16 | TGTGCCAGCAGTTACCCCAACCGGGACAGGGTTCAGCCCCAGCATTTT | CASSYPNRDRVQPQHF
- | - | TRBJ1-6 | TRBV5-1 | 13 | TGCGCCAGCAGCTTGGCAGGGGCATCACCCCTCCACTTT | CASSLAGASPLHF
- | TRBD1 | TRBJ1-1 | TRBV28 | 14 | TGTGCCAGCAGCTCACCGGGACAGTACACTGAAGCTTTCTTT | CASSSPGQYTEAFF
- | - | TRBJ1-1 | TRBV18 | 19 | TGTGCCAGCTCACTCTACCGGGCGGCAGGGTCTCAGGTGAACACTGAAGCTTTCTTT | CASSLYRAAGSQVNTEAFF
- | - | TRBJ1-4 | TRBV7-2 | 14 | TGTGCCAGCAGCCAACAGGCTCTAAATGAAAAACTGTTTTTT | CASSQQALNEKLFF
- | - | TRBJ1-2 | TRBV7-2 | 14 | TGTGCCAGCAGCTTAAATCGCCAGGGCGGTGGCTACACCTTC | CASSLNRQGGGYTF